Below, 29 T cell receptor beta chains from the same sample are listed, as sequenced in a study of cytomegalovirus exposure and HLA in healthy donors. Primers for the PCR totalled 60 Vbeta and 13 Jbeta. TCRdb's table, derived via immunoSEQ multiplex PCR, lists solely in-frame clones and lacks some. The repertoire holds about 170,000 clones, with approximately 81% as singletons. The sequenced material came from PBMCs. These receptors were taken from a male donor in good health and CMV-seronegative.

This chain uses TRBV7-3 with TRBJ2-7, with D perhaps matching TRBD2 (6 bases). This CDR3 contains 16 residues. V was pared by 1 base and J by 0 bases, with 13 bases between. Germline-derived CDR1 and CDR2 are SGHTA and FQGTGA. CDR3 residues: CASSLMGGQSSYEQYF. Written as DNA, the CDR3 is TGTGCCAGCAGCTTAATGGGGGGTCAGAGCTCCTACGAGCAGTACTTC.

The CDR3 DNA sequence: TGTGCCTGGACTCCGCGGGCAGGGGCCTACAATGAGCAGTTCTTC. Translating gives CAWTPRAGAYNEQFF. This chain links TRBV30 with TRBJ2-1; TRBD1 is a possible D gene (6 bases). V was trimmed by 4 bases and J by 2 bases, leaving 15 bases between them. Germline values: CDR1 GTSNPN, CDR2 SVGIG (reference sequence). The CDR3 loop spans 15 amino acids. The whole variable domain, remainder taken from reference TRBV30 and TRBJ2-1, is SQTIHQWPATLVQPVGSPLSLECTVEGTSNPNLYWYRQAAGRGLQLLFYSVGIGQISSEVPQNLSASRPQDRQFILSSKKLLLSDSGFYLCAWTPRAGAYNEQFFGPGTRLTVL.

The chain uses TRBV19 and TRBJ1-5; perhaps TRBD1 as D (6 bases). Germline CDR1 and CDR2: LNHDA and SQIVND (reference sequence). The CDR3 sequence is 16 residues long. The V and J ends lost 5 bases and 2 bases respectively, with 16 bases between them. The CDR3, as DNA: TGTGCCAGTAGTCTACGGACAGCCGATCGCAATCAGCCCCAGCATTTT. This sequence encodes CASSLRTADRNQPQHF.

The rearrangement uses TRBV28 and TRBJ1-4; a possible D gene is TRBD1 (6 bases). Germline lookup yields CDR1 MDHEN and CDR2 SYDVKM. Trimming took off 0 bases at V and 7 bases at J, with 15 bases between the two ends. This CDR3 region has 16 residues. The CDR3 nucleotides are TGTGCCAGCAGTTTATGGGGGGAGGGGGAGAGTGAAAAACTGTTTTTT. Its protein product is CASSLWGEGESEKLFF.

V gene TRBV27 combines with J gene TRBJ2-7, with 10 bases that match TRBD1. Germline CDR1 reads MNHEY; CDR2 reads SMNVEV (reference sequence). The V and J ends lost 6 bases and 2 bases, in that order; junction bases with no gene match: 4. This CDR3 has 14 amino acids. The DNA for the CDR3 is TGTGCCAGCAGAAGGACAGGGGGACCCTACGAGCAGTACTTC. Protein product: CASRRTGGPYEQYF.

The genes are TRBV5-6 and TRBJ1-1, with 7 bases that match TRBD1. After removal of 3 bases from V and 7 bases from J, the junction contained 9 bases not matched to a gene. This CDR3 is 14 amino acids long. Germline CDR1 and CDR2: SGHDT and YYEEEE. The CDR3 DNA sequence: TGTGCCAGCAGCTCACAGGGGCGTTCAGGTGAAGCTTTCTTT. It codes for CASSSQGRSGEAFF.

The rearrangement uses TRBV7-2 and TRBJ2-7; 10 nucleotides line up with TRBD2. CDR3 length equals 14 residues. J was trimmed by 6 bases and V by 1 base; bases with no gene match: 3. Germline CDR1 SGHTA, CDR2 FQGNSA. The CDR3 protein is CASSLESGRAEQYF. The CDR3 DNA is TGTGCCAGCAGCTTAGAAAGCGGGAGGGCCGAGCAGTACTTC. Drawing the rest from reference TRBV7-2 and TRBJ2-7, the complete variable domain is GAGVSQSPSNKVTEKGKDVELRCDPISGHTALYWYRQSLGQGLEFLIYFQGNSAPDKSGLPSDRFSAERTGGSVSTLTIQRTQQEDSAVYLCASSLESGRAEQYFGPGTRLTVT.

This chain joins TRBV16 and TRBJ1-2, with D maybe TRBD1 (6 bases). V shed 0 bases and J shed 8 bases, with 16 bases lying between them. The CDR3 sequence is 15 residues long. Germline-derived CDR1 and CDR2 are KGHSY and FQNENV. The CDR3 is CASSQSSRGEGGYTF. The CDR3 nucleotides read TGTGCCAGCAGCCAATCCTCCAGGGGAGAAGGAGGCTACACCTTC. Drawing the rest from reference TRBV16 and TRBJ1-2, the complete variable domain is GEEVAQTPKHLVRGEGQKAKLYCAPIKGHSYVFWYQQVLKNEFKFLISFQNENVFDETGMPKERFSAKCLPNSPCSLEIQATKLEDSAVYFCASSQSSRGEGGYTFGSGTRLTVV.

V gene TRBV27 combines with J gene TRBJ1-3; D uncertain. The germline CDR1 and CDR2 sequences are MNHEY and SMNVEV (reference sequence). CDR3 length: 13 residues. V lost 3 bases and J 1 base, leaving 4 bases between the germline ends. CDR3 DNA: TGTGCCAGCAGTTTGGCTTCTGGAAACACCATATATTTT. It is translated as CASSLASGNTIYF.

The chain links TRBV5-1 to TRBJ2-1, with 7 bases lining up with TRBD1. Germline CDR1 reads SGHRS; CDR2 reads YFSETQ. The CDR3 spans 17 residues. After removal of 4 bases from V and 0 bases from J, the junction contained 10 bases not matched to a gene. CDR3 residues: CASSGTTGRGSYNEQFF. The CDR3, as DNA: TGCGCCAGCAGCGGAACGACAGGGAGAGGCTCCTACAATGAGCAGTTCTTC.

This chain links TRBV5-1 with TRBJ1-2; 8 nucleotides match TRBD1. Germline-derived CDR1 and CDR2 are SGHRS and YFSETQ. This CDR3 is built from 14 residues. V trimming: 1 base; J trimming: 8 bases; junction bases outside the gene matches: 7. CDR3 bases: TGCGCCAGCAGCTTGAGGACAGGGATCGACGGCTACACCTTC. Residues: CASSLRTGIDGYTF.

CDR3 sequence (DNA): TGCGCCAGCAGCCGACGACCGGGGACAGGGGGCCGCACTGAAGCTTTCTTT. Encoded protein: CASSRRPGTGGRTEAFF. The V call is TRBV5-1, the J call TRBJ1-1; 12 nucleotides line up with TRBD1. Germline loops: CDR1 SGHRS, CDR2 YFSETQ. Germline trimming cut 4 bases from V and 4 bases from J; bases unmatched to any gene: 11. The CDR3 has 17 amino acids.

The chain is built from TRBV12-5 and TRBJ2-7; 10 nucleotides line up with TRBD1. J was trimmed by 3 bases and V by 6 bases; bases with no gene match: 8. Germline-derived CDR1 and CDR2 are LGHNT and FRNRAP. The length of the CDR3 is 15 residues. CDR3 coding DNA: TGTGCTAGTGGCCCCCGGACAGGGGGTATCTACGAGCAGTACTTC. Translated: CASGPRTGGIYEQYF.

The V and J genes are TRBV30 and TRBJ1-1; D might be TRBD1 (5 bases). Germline V CDR1 and CDR2: GTSNPN, SVGIG (reference sequence). V lost 1 base, J lost 5 bases, and 11 bases lay in between. The CDR3 runs to 13 residues. CDR3 bases: TGTGCCTGGAGTGCCTTTGGGGGGACTGAAGCTTTCTTT. Its translation: CAWSAFGGTEAFF.

The gene calls are TRBV9 and TRBJ2-5, with 7 bases matching TRBD2. The CDR3 loop spans 14 amino acids. V lost 3 bases to trimming and J lost 4 bases; unmatched junction nucleotides: 6. Germline V gives CDR1 SGDLS, CDR2 YYNGEE. The CDR3 sequence is CASSAGGVLETQYF. The CDR3, as DNA: TGTGCCAGCAGCGCGGGGGGAGTGCTAGAGACCCAGTACTTC.

This clone appeared a few times. The genes are TRBV7-6 and TRBJ2-1; 12 nucleotides agree with TRBD2. The germline V gene has CDR1 SGHVS and CDR2 FNYEAQ. The CDR3 runs 15 residues. V lost 2 bases and J lost 6; bases outside the gene matches: 2. The CDR3: CASSLSSGGVNEQFF. The CDR3 DNA follows: TGTGCCAGCAGCTTATCTAGCGGGGGGGTCAATGAGCAGTTCTTC.

The gene calls are TRBV18 and TRBJ1-4; 7 bases line up with TRBD1. CDR3 length equals 15 residues. V lost 8 bases and J lost 5; bases outside the gene matches: 11. The germline gives CDR1 KGHSH, CDR2 LQKENI. The CDR3 reads CASQPRQGNNEKLFF. The CDR3, as DNA: TGTGCCAGCCAGCCCCGACAGGGTAACAATGAAAAACTGTTTTTT.

The chain couples TRBV28 to TRBJ1-1; 7 nucleotides agree with TRBD1. The germline V gene encodes CDR1 MDHEN and CDR2 SYDVKM. V lost 6 bases to trimming and J lost 4 bases; unmatched junction nucleotides: 5. The CDR3 is 13 amino acids. In nucleotides, the CDR3 is TGTGCCAGCAGGACAGGGTGGGCCACTGAAGCTTTCTTT. Translating gives CASRTGWATEAFF.

The chain couples TRBV28 to TRBJ2-1, with TRBD2 identical over 8 bases. The CDR3 has 15 residues. CDR1 MDHEN and CDR2 SYDVKM come from the germline V gene. The V and J ends lost 2 bases and 3 bases, in that order; junction bases with no gene match: 3. The CDR3 reads CASSLRAGDYNEQFF. CDR3 DNA: TGTGCCAGCAGTTTAAGAGCGGGAGACTACAATGAGCAGTTCTTC. Based on the CDR3 plus reference TRBV28 and TRBJ2-1, the full variable domain is DVKVTQSSRYLVKRTGEKVFLECVQDMDHENMFWYRQDPGLGLRLIYFSYDVKMKEKGDIPEGYSVSREKKERFSLILESASTNQTSMYLCASSLRAGDYNEQFFGPGTRLTVL.

This sequence joins TRBV5-8 and TRBJ2-7; D may be TRBD1 (5 bases). CDR3 size: 14 residues. CDR1 and CDR2 from the germline V gene are SGHTS and YDEGEE. Between the trimmed V and J ends, which lost 4 bases and 2 bases, there was a span of 13 bases. CDR3 in DNA: TGTGCCAGCAGCCATCCAGGGTACCCCTACGAGCAGTACTTC. This gives the protein CASSHPGYPYEQYF.

Comment on this clone: Other DNA sequences from this sample encode an identical CDR3 as well. The V and J genes are TRBV7-3 and TRBJ2-1, with 8 positions matching TRBD2. In germline, CDR1 is SGHTA, CDR2 FQGTGA. The ends lost 5 bases at V and 3 bases at J; junction bases unmatched: 3. CDR3 size: 14 residues. The CDR3 DNA is TGTGCCAGCAGCCTAAGCGGGGGCTACAATGAGCAGTTCTTC. This sequence encodes CASSLSGGYNEQFF.

The chain recombines TRBV6-6 with TRBJ1-6; the match to TRBD1 covers 10 bases. V gave up 9 bases and J gave up 10 bases; unmatched junction bases: 12. The CDR3 spans 15 residues. Germline V gene data show CDR1 as MNHNY and CDR2 as SVGAGI (reference sequence). The CDR3 DNA reads as TGTGCCAGTTCGTCTCTGGGACAGGGGCGGTCACCCCTCCACTTT. Translated, it gives CASSSLGQGRSPLHF.

The chain recombines TRBV6-5 with TRBJ2-2, with D hard to call. V lost 5 bases and J lost 8, with 9 bases in between. This CDR3 spans 12 amino acids. Germline CDR1 reads MNHEY; CDR2 reads SVGAGI. For the CDR3, the DNA is TGTGCCAGCAGTCTTACAGAAGGGGAGCTGTTTTTT. Translated, it gives CASSLTEGELFF.

The rearrangement joins TRBV29-1 to TRBJ2-7; TRBD2 matches at 9 bases. The CDR3 covers 14 residues. Trimming took 3 bases from V and 4 from J; bases not matched to a gene: 7. CDR1 is SQVTM and CDR2 is ANQGSEA in the germline V gene. The CDR3: CSVDGGSGSYEQYF. The CDR3 DNA is TGCAGCGTTGACGGTGGTAGCGGGAGTTACGAGCAGTACTTC.

This sequence joins TRBV19 and TRBJ1-5, with D possibly matching TRBD1 (5 bases). This CDR3 spans 16 amino acids. With 7 bases removed from V and 0 bases from J, the gap between germline ends came to 16 bases. Germline V gives CDR1 LNHDA, CDR2 SQIVND (reference sequence). CDR3 in amino acids: CASKPGHLYSNQPQHF. The CDR3, as DNA: TGTGCCAGTAAGCCAGGACACCTCTATAGCAATCAGCCCCAGCATTTT.

The rearrangement joins TRBV28 to TRBJ1-1, with no clear D. The V end was cut by 6 bases, the J end by 4 bases, with 12 bases between. In germline, CDR1 is MDHEN, CDR2 SYDVKM. CDR3 length: 13 residues. The CDR3 region has the DNA TGTGCCAGCAGAGTACAGCCCCCCACTGAAGCTTTCTTT. It yields the protein CASRVQPPTEAFF.

In this sample, this clone turned up once. The chain uses TRBV7-6 and TRBJ2-7, with 11 bases lining up with TRBD2. The CDR3 has 18 residues. CDR1 is SGHVS and CDR2 is FNYEAQ in the germline V gene. Trimming at V came to 3 bases and at J to 0 bases, leaving 10 bases not matched to a gene. The DNA of the CDR3 is TGTGCCAGCAGCTTGACGGCTAGCGGGGGGCCAAACTCCTACGAGCAGTACTTC. Protein sequence: CASSLTASGGPNSYEQYF.

The V call is TRBV6-5, the J call TRBJ2-2; D is unclear. Trimming removed 6 bases from V and 5 bases from J, with 7 bases in between. The CDR3 length is 12 residues. Germline values: CDR1 MNHEY, CDR2 SVGAGI. This CDR3 reads CASSPPTGELFF. The CDR3 nucleotides read TGTGCCAGCAGCCCCCCAACCGGGGAGCTGTTTTTT.

The chain uses TRBV30 and TRBJ1-2, with TRBD1 identical over 8 bases. The CDR3 consists of 14 residues. With V trimmed by 2 bases and J by 9 bases, 11 bases remained unmatched. Germline assignment: CDR1 GTSNPN and CDR2 SVGIG (reference sequence). CDR3 in DNA: TGTGCCTGGAGTCAGGCCAGGGGGCCTGGTAGCTACACCTTC. It specifies CAWSQARGPGSYTF.